Here is one TCR beta chain with its context. The antigen is not known. Within the ViraFEST assay, antigen-specific CD4+ T cells underwent expansion with viral peptide pools prior to sequencing. Scientists isolated CD4+ T cells after an approximately 10-day culture period ended. Subjects were given two BNT162b2 or mRNA-1273 vaccine doses. Recipients of the vaccine had no prior SARS-CoV-2 infection and negative nucleocapsid antibodies. Wells containing roughly 1.8 million PBMC each were cultured with about 9.4 IU/ml IL-2 and 8 to 10 ug/ml peptides. IL-2 medium supplanted half the medium on days 3 and 7. This sample is part of a study of vaccination effects on CD4 cells after COVID-19. Study-wide results and caveats: Recruitment yielded few convalescent patients, and the study had no early post-infection timepoints.

Germline trimming cut 1 base from V and 4 bases from J; bases unmatched to any gene: 6. The CDR3 has 15 amino acids. The germline gives CDR1 LNHNV, CDR2 YYDKDF (reference sequence). Only in-frame clones appear in the TCRdb table, and some are missing; sequencing was by immunoSEQ multiplex PCR. The sample lists tens of thousands of clones; around 67% were seen once. The TCR originated in a human donor who received a COVID-19 vaccine. V gene TRBV15 combines with J gene TRBJ1-2, with 7 bases fitting TRBD1. The sample in question was CD4+ T cells from PBMCs cultured with HCoV-229E spike peptides, obtained after COVID-19 vaccination. The CDR3 region is CATSRGDSISYGYTF. CDR3 nucleotide sequence: TGTGCCACCAGCAGAGGGGACAGTATAAGCTATGGCTACACCTTC.